Below, one T cell receptor (beta chain) is given with its context. Its antigen is as yet unknown. This entry is derived from a study of response to subunit inactivated influenza vaccine. Study-wide results and limits: The study's authors posited that every seasonal influenza vaccination enlists few new T cells.

MiXCR, run by TCRdb on the RT-PCR reads, gives a single entry per CDR3 protein. The repertoire includes 530,000 or so distinct CDR3 sequences, over 9.5% of them detected once, and about 9.4% sits in the top ten. The receptor's source is a man in his forties or fifties who received an inactivated influenza vaccine. The input for sequencing was PBMCs from blood, taken on the day of vaccination.

The CDR3: CASSITSGLLPHTDTQYF. CDR3 in DNA: TGTGCCAGCAGCATTACTAGCGGCCTACTCCCCCACACAGATACGCAGTATTTT. V is TRBV11-2 and J is TRBJ2-3, with 8 bases identical to TRBD2. This CDR3 contains 18 residues. Looked up from germline, CDR1 is SGHAT and CDR2 is FQNNGV. The J segment lost 2 bases and the V segment lost 5 bases, leaving 15 bases of the junction unmatched.